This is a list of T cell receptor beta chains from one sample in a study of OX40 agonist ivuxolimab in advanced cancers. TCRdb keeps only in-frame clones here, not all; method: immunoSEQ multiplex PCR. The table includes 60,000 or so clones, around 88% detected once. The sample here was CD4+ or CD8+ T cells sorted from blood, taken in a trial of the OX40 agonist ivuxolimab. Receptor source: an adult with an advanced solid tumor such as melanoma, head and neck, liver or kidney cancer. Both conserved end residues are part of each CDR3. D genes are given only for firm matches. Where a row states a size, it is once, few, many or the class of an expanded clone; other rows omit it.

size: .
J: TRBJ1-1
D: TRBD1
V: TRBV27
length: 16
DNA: TGTGCCAGCAGTTCGAGACAGGGAAAGGTAAACACTGAAGCTTTCTTT
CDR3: CASSSRQGKVNTEAFF

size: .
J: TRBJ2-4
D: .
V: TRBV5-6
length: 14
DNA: TGTGCCAGCAGCTTGGGTTGGGCCAAAAACATTCAGTACTTC
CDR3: CASSLGWAKNIQYF

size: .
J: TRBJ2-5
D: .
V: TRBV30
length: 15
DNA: TGTGCCTGGAGTGTACTGGAGTGGAGCCAAGAGACCCAGTACTTC
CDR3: CAWSVLEWSQETQYF

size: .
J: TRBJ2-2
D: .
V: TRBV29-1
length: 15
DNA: TGCAGCGTACCGGGACCCGAAAGCAACACCGGGGAGCTGTTTTTT
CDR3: CSVPGPESNTGELFF

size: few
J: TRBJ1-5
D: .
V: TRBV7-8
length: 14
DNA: TGTGCCAGCAGCCCCATGGGTGGCAATCAGCCCCAGCATTTT
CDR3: CASSPMGGNQPQHF

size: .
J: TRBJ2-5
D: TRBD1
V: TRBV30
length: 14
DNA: TGTGCCTGGAGTCCGGGACAGGGTGTCGAGACCCAGTACTTC
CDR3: CAWSPGQGVETQYF

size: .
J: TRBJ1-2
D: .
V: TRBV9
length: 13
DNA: TGTGCCAGCAGCGAGACGGATAACTATGGCTACACCTTC
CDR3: CASSETDNYGYTF

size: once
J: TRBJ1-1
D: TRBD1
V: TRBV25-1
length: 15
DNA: TGTGCCAGCAGTGAACCTGGGACAGGGGGCACTGAAGCTTTCTTT
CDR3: CASSEPGTGGTEAFF

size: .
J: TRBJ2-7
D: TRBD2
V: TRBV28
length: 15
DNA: TGTGCCAGCCTACCGACACGGGGGGGGGTTTACGAGCAGTACTTC
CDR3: CASLPTRGGVYEQYF

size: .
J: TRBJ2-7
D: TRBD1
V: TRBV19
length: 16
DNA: TGTGCCAGTAGTATCGCGGGGACAGGGATGTCCTACGAGCAGTACTTC
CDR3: CASSIAGTGMSYEQYF

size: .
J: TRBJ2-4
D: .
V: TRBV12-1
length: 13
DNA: TGTGCCAGCAGCCTGGTGGGGAGAAACATTCAGTACTTC
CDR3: CASSLVGRNIQYF

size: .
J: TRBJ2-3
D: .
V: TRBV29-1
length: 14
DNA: TGCAGCGTTGTCCGGGACCGCGCATCAGATACGCAGTATTTT
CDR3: CSVVRDRASDTQYF

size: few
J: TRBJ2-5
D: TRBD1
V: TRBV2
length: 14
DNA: TGTGCCAGCAGTGGTTCGACAGGGGCGGAGACCCAGTACTTC
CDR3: CASSGSTGAETQYF

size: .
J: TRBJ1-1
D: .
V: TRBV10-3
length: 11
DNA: TGTGCCATCAGTGGGGAGGTTACAGCTTTCTTT
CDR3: CAISGEVTAFF

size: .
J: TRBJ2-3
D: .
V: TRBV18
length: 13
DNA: TGTGCCAGCTCACCACGGACGGCAGATACGCAGTATTTT
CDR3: CASSPRTADTQYF

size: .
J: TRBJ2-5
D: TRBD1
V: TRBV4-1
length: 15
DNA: TGCGCCAGCAGCCAAATGGGACAGGGGCAAGAGACCCAGTACTTC
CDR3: CASSQMGQGQETQYF

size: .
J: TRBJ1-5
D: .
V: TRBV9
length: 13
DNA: TGTGCCAGCAGCGTAGCTGAGAGACAGCCCCAGCATTTT
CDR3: CASSVAERQPQHF

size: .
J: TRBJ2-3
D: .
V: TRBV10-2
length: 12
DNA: TGCGCCAGCAGGGAAGGTGGGGATACGCAGTATTTT
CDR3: CASREGGDTQYF

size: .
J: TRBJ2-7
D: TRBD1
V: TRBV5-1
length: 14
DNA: TGCGCCAGCAGAGAGGGACAGACCTCCTACGAGCAGTACTTC
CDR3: CASREGQTSYEQYF

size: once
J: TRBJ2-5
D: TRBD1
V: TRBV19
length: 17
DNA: TGTGCCAGTAGTATAGCGGGACAGGGGACTACACAAGAGACCCAGTACTTC
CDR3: CASSIAGQGTTQETQYF

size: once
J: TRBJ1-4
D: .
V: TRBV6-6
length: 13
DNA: TGTGCCAGCGTAGGGGTAGTTGGTGAAAAACTGTTTTTT
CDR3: CASVGVVGEKLFF

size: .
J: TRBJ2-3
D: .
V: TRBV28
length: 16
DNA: TGTGCCAGCAGCCCGGTGATCACAGGCGCGATTGATACGCAGTATTTT
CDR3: CASSPVITGAIDTQYF

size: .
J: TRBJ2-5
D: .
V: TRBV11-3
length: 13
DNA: TGTGCCAGCAGCTTAGTAAGCCAAGAGACCCAGTACTTC
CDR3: CASSLVSQETQYF

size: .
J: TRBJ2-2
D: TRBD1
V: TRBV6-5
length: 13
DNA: TGTGCCAGCTTCACAGGGGGCGGCGGGGAGCTGTTTTTT
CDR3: CASFTGGGGELFF